The present entry profiles one T cell receptor (beta chain) with its context. This sample is drawn from a study of shared clonotypes between healthy human individuals. Looking at the study overall: Serving as donors were a couple of women and three men, whose ages spanned 18 to 49.

All donors qualified as healthy HIV-negative adults and had experienced no recent acute infections or vaccinations. Tens of millions of PBMCs supplied genomic DNA for unsorted samples. When replicate PCRs were run on unsorted PBMC, they used about 300 ng DNA, 30,000 to 35,000 T cell genomes. Clones were sequenced by immunoSEQ multiplex PCR, and TCRdb holds only the in-frame ones, with some missing. The repertoire holds approximately 510,000 clones, with 79% as singletons. Sequencing was done on a sample of PBMCs. The sequence was obtained from a woman in her forties in good health. Some clones in this sample may be carry-over from other donors' samples.

The CDR3 loop is CASRDSYNTEAFF. The CDR3 region has the DNA TGCGCCAGCAGGGACAGTTATAACACTGAAGCTTTCTTT. The chain combines TRBV4-1 with TRBJ1-1, with D maybe TRBD1 (6 bases). Trimming shortened V by 6 bases and J by 2 bases, and 10 bases separated the two germline ends. The germline CDR1 and CDR2 sequences are MGHRA and YSYEKL. The CDR3 contains 13 residues.